The clone carrying this T cell receptor beta chain was seen more than once but under ten times. CDR1 and CDR2 (germline): DFQATT, SNEGSKA (reference sequence). The CDR3 has 15 residues. This record belongs to a study of regulatory T cells in long-lasting Graves disease. Overall study: Freshly diagnosed Graves' patients had used antithyroid drugs for under 3 months.

Researchers made TCR beta libraries by using iRepertoire HTBI primers and running Arm-PCR on CDR3 regions. TCRdb independently ran MiXCR on the multiplex PCR reads; one entry per CDR3 protein. The profile shows around 400,000 distinct CDR3 sequences, about 15% of them singletons. Time point noted: newly diagnosed GD, antithyroid drugs for less than 3 months. Extracted RNA from PBMCs served as the source of the TCR library. This same sample was also part of a study on T cells in Graves' hyperthyroidism and ophthalmopathy. That work contributes: The TCR CDR3 was amplified in a first-round RT-PCR using the HTBI primer set. Most thyroid clonotypes expanded above 0.001 were also detected in blood.

The sample in question was peripheral blood mononuclear cells (PBMCs), obtained at new diagnosis, from a patient treated with antithyroid drugs. The chain carries TRBV20-1 and TRBJ2-3; 12 nucleotides match TRBD2. Matching the DNA end better, TRBJ2-7 makes the J call doubtful. The sequence derives from a woman in her thirties or forties with Graves disease. CDR3 residues: CSAIGLAGPPYEQYF. CDR3 bases: TGCAGTGCCATAGGACTAGCGGGACCTCCCTACGAGCAGTACTTC.